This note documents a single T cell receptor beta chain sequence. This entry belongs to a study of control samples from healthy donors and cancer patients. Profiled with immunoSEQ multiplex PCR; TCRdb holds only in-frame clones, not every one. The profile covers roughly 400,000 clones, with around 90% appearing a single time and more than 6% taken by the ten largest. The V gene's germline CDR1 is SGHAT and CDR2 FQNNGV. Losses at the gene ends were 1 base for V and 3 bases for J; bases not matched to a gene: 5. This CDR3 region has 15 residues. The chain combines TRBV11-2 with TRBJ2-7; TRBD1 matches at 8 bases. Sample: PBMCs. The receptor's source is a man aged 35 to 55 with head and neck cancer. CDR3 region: CASSLAQGAFYEQYF. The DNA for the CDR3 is TGTGCCAGCAGCTTAGCCCAGGGGGCGTTCTACGAGCAGTACTTC.